These 2 T cell receptor beta chains came from one sample sequenced in a study of blood T cell repertoires in COVID-19. This table comes from immunoSEQ multiplex PCR, and its TCRdb copy is limited to in-frame clones, with some not included. This table holds about 50,000 clones, under 90% found once. Sequenced material: peripheral blood. These receptors were obtained from an elderly man with active or convalescent COVID-19.

The chain recombines TRBV28 with TRBJ2-7; TRBD1 matches at 8 bases. Germline CDR1 is MDHEN and CDR2 is SYDVKM. The V and J ends lost 6 bases and 0 bases, in that order; junction bases with no gene match: 7. The length of the CDR3 is 15 residues. CDR3 sequence (DNA): TGTGCCAGCAGAAAAGGGACAGGAGTCTCCTACGAGCAGTACTTC. It translates to CASRKGTGVSYEQYF.

Only one count was recorded for this clone. The chain is built from TRBV6-4 and TRBJ2-7; 10 bases map to TRBD2. Germline-derived CDR1 and CDR2 are MRHNA and SNTAGT. The V gene end was trimmed by 5 bases and the J gene end by 1 base; junction bases not matched to a gene: 5. The CDR3 contains 15 residues. Here the CDR3 reads CASSFLAGESYEQYF. DNA for the CDR3: TGTGCCAGCAGTTTTCTAGCGGGGGAATCCTACGAGCAGTACTTC.